These T cell receptor beta chains were read from a single sample in a study of T-cell reconstitution after alpha-beta-depleted transplantation in children. TCRdb itself ran the PCR reads through MiXCR, one entry per CDR3 protein. The data contain fewer than 750,000 distinct CDR3 sequences, 23% of them singletons. The sequenced sample was PBMCs, mostly from graft donor cells, obtained 360 days after TCRalphabeta/CD19-depleted stem cell transplant. The receptors derive from a boy under two years old who had a stem cell transplant for acute myeloid leukemia, so the T cells may come from the graft donor. Each CDR3 is given with its conserved first and last residue. Rows give clone size only sometimes, using once, few, many, or a class for an expanded clone.

CDR3 | size | V
CASSSSRERGFYGYTF | . | TRBV7-6
CASSEASLGTQNIQYF | many | TRBV2
CASKAGPYEQYF | many | TRBV19
CSARPLGKNIQYF | many | TRBV20-1
CAWRKQETQYF | many | TRBV30
CASSPPQVNYGYTF | . | TRBV7-2
CASSAAVGAGIDEQFF | few | TRBV28
CASREGGRGPYNEQFF | many | TRBV28
CASKTGTGVYEQYF | many | TRBV5-1
CASSQGYGTGGYEQYF | many | TRBV4-3
CASTPEAETQYF | . | TRBV5-5
CASSLYPRQGREKLFF | few | TRBV12-3/TRBV12-4